These 4 T cell receptor beta chains originate from one sample sequenced in a study of T cells after yellow fever vaccination. TCRdb reprocessed the 5' RACE reads via MiXCR and lists one record per CDR3 protein. The table shows hundreds of thousands of distinct CDR3 sequences, with 3.6% occurring only once. The sample in question was PBMCs, obtained on the day of the yellow fever booster vaccination. These receptors were taken from a man between 18 and 29 years old who received the YFV17D yellow fever vaccine.

This clonotype was counted ten times or more. This chain connects TRBV12-3 or TRBV12-4 to TRBJ2-1; 8 nucleotides match TRBD2. This CDR3 has 14 residues. The trim removed 4 bases at V and 8 bases at J, leaving 7 bases unmatched. The CDR3 region is CASSSGLAGDEQFF. CDR3 nucleotides: TGTGCCAGCAGTTCCGGACTAGCCGGCGATGAGCAGTTCTTC.

This clonotype showed up many times. The rearrangement joins TRBV11-2 to TRBJ2-3, with D possibly TRBD2 on 5 matching bases. CDR3 length: 18 amino acids. Germline lookup yields CDR1 SGHAT and CDR2 FQNNGV. Trimming removed 1 base at V and 4 bases at J, with 21 bases between. The CDR3 DNA sequence: TGTGCCAGCAGCTTAGGAGGTTCTAGCCAAGCGGTAGCAGATACGCAGTATTTT. Protein sequence: CASSLGGSSQAVADTQYF.

The J gene is TRBJ2-6, the V gene TRBV29-1; possible D gene TRBD1, 5 bases. The germline V gene has CDR1 SQVTM and CDR2 ANQGSEA. This CDR3 region has 15 residues. V lost 5 bases and J lost 0, with 11 bases in between. CDR3 residues: CSVRDDSSGANVLTF. DNA for the CDR3: TGCAGCGTTCGCGACGACAGCTCTGGGGCCAACGTCCTGACTTTC.

The table lists this clonotype with many counts. The chain has TRBV5-8 and TRBJ2-1; TRBD2 aligns across 11 bases. The V segment lost 0 bases and the J segment 4 bases; nucleotides outside the gene matches: 3. In germline, CDR1 is SGHTS, CDR2 YDEGEE. The CDR3 length is 16 residues. The CDR3 region has the DNA TGTGCCAGCAGCTTGGTGACTAGCGGGGTTTACAATGAGCAGTTCTTC. This sequence encodes CASSLVTSGVYNEQFF.